Described below is a single T cell receptor beta chain sequence and its context. This clone was observed a handful of times. Its recognized antigen is unknown. Per-base quality was not reported, and no clone a single base away is much larger than it. TCRbeta CDR3 regions were immunosequenced from genomic DNA with the immunoSEQ Assay. Prior to high-throughput sequencing, genomic DNA was amplified by bias-controlled multiplex PCR. Per the source publication's procedure: To quantify the absolute abundance of each unique TCRbeta CDR3 region, the sequences were collapsed and filtered. Clonality, defined as 1 minus Pielou's evenness, was calculated using productive rearrangements only. Tumor T-cell fraction was calculated by normalizing TCRbeta template counts to usable DNA, which was estimated from several housekeeping genes. A previously published method was used to identify clones whose frequencies were significantly greater in on-treatment samples than in baseline samples. TCRdb mirrors the immuneACCESS table, restricted to in-frame sequences. Some clones are absent from its copies; in checked studies, under half trace to an unresolved V gene, and the reason for the others is unknown. The V and J calls and clone size are taken from that table; D and trimming were inferred from the DNA. This sample lists about 12,000 clones; about a quarter were detected once. The ten top clones hold approximately 20% of the sample.

This record comes from a study of sequential checkpoint blockade in melanoma (dated by TCRdb to about 2019). In the study overall: Patients were assigned by 1:1 randomization to either first-line nivolumab followed by ipilimumab (arm A) or ipilimumab followed by nivolumab (arm B). Maintenance nivolumab came after both trial sequences. DNA from about 100 pretreatment melanoma tumor samples underwent TCRbeta immunosequencing. For roughly 20 patients, matched tumor biopsies were taken both before treatment and at week 13, after single-agent nivolumab (arm A) or ipilimumab (arm B). In about 79% of the matched pre- and post-treatment tumor biopsy pairs, both biopsies came from the same lesion.

The treatment or condition label, as the study defines it: randomized to nivolumab then ipilimumab (arm A) or the reverse (arm B). None of the trial patients had been given prior DNA-damaging chemotherapy. CheckMate 064, a randomized, open-label phase II trial of sequential checkpoint blockade, was the source of the samples, all of which came from patients with melanoma. Tumor TCR sequencing used genomic DNA from formalin-fixed paraffin-embedded (FFPE) tissue samples. Broader findings and caveats from the paper: Patients whose tumor T-cell fraction and clonality increased by week 13 were about 30 times more likely to achieve clinical benefit. Within-arm analyses of tumor T-cell fraction were constrained by small sample sizes and reduced statistical power. In the nivolumab-first arm (arm A), pretreatment tumor TIL clonality was associated with response (P = .04). Tumor T-cell fraction and clonality were correlated with PD-L1 staining and CD8+ T-cell counts, but not with mutational load. Larger, independent patient cohorts are needed to validate the response-prediction model that combines TCR metrics and mutation burden.

This clonotype was sampled from a human donor with melanoma. Specimen: tumor tissue (inferred from file names), collected from a patient given nivolumab and ipilimumab in sequence.

The DNA reads TGTGCCAGCAGCTCTGGATCTCACTCTGGTGGCTACACCTTC. Its protein product is CASSSGSHSGGYTF. The chain uses TRBV11-3 and TRBJ1-2; a confident D gene designation cannot be given. The cysteine opens and the phenylalanine closes a CDR3 of 14 amino acids. The entry retains the CDR3 DNA only, 42 bases that are in frame from base 1. A distance of 16 bases separates the germline ends of V and J, which lose 4 bases and 7 bases respectively. From a lookup of the germline V gene, CDR1 and CDR2 are SGHNT and YENEEA. The entire variable domain, with the stretches around the CDR3 drawn from the reference TRBV11-3 and TRBJ1-2 proteins, is EAGVVQSPRYKIIEKKQPVAFWCNPISGHNTLYWYLQNLGQGPELLIRYENEEAVDDSQLPKDRFSAERLKGVDSTLKIQPAELGDSAVYLCASSSGSHSGGYTFGSGTRLTVV.